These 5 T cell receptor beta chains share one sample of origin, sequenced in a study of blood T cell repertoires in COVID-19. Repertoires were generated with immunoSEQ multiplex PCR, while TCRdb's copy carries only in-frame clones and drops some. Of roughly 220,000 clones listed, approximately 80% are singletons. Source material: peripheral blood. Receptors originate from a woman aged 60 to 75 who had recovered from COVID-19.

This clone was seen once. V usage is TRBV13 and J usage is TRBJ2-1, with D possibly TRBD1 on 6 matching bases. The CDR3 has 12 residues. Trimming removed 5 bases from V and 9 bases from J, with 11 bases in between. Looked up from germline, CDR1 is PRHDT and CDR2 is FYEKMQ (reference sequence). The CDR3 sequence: CASSTQGGEQFF. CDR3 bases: TGTGCCAGCAGCACACAGGGCGGTGAGCAGTTCTTC.

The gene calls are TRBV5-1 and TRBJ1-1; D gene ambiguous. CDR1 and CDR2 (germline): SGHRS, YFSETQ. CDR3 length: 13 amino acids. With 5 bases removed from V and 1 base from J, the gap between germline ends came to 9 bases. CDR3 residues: CASSAEGNTEAFF. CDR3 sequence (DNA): TGCGCCAGCAGTGCGGAGGGGAACACTGAAGCTTTCTTT.

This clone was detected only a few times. The CDR3 loop reads CASGRGTNEKLFF. The CDR3 DNA reads as TGTGCCAGCGGGCGGGGAACTAATGAAAAACTGTTTTTT. The chain recombines TRBV9 with TRBJ1-4; unclear D gene. The germline CDR1 and CDR2 sequences are SGDLS and YYNGEE. Trimming took off 7 bases at V and 1 base at J, with 8 bases between the two ends. The CDR3 extends over 13 amino acids.

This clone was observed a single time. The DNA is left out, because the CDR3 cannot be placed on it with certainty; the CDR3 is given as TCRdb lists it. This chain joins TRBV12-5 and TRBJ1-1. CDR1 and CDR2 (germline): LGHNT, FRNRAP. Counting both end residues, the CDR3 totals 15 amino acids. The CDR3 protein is CAGLRAGGRTTEAFF.

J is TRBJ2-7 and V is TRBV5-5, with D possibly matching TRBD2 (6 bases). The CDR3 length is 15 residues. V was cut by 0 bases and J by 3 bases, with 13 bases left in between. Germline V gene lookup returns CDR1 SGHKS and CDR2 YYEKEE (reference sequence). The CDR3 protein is CASSLGRGRVYEQYF. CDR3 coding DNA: TGTGCCAGCAGCTTGGGGCGGGGCAGGGTCTACGAGCAGTACTTC.